The 14 T cell receptor beta chains reported below all come from one sample, sequenced in a study of blood T cells in healthy people across ages. Combining a sample-barcoded 5' primer with a J-beta primer mix, a second PCR ran for about 6 to 11 cycles. TCRdb re-derived calls from the 5' RACE reads in MiXCR, one entry per CDR3 protein. The data contain 1.5 million to 2 million distinct CDR3 sequences, about 50% of them singletons. The material sequenced was blood. The receptors were gathered from a woman aged 40 to 55 in good health.

This clonotype was seen a handful of times. The V call is TRBV20-1, the J call TRBJ2-7; D possibly matches TRBD1 or TRBD2 (5 bases each). V was pared by 0 bases and J by 3 bases, with 15 bases between. Germline V CDR1 and CDR2: DFQATT, SNEGSKA (reference sequence). There are 15 residues in the CDR3. CDR3 loop: CSARERPGTYYEQYF. The CDR3 coding sequence is TGCAGTGCTAGAGAACGGCCAGGGACCTACTACGAGCAGTACTTC.

This chain uses TRBV12-3 or TRBV12-4 with TRBJ2-7; 9 nucleotides match TRBD1. After removal of 4 bases from V and 7 bases from J, the junction contained 17 bases not matched to a gene. This CDR3 spans 17 amino acids. CDR3 nucleotides: TGTGCCAGCAGTTCCTGGGTAGAGGGACAGGGTTCGTTAGAGCAGTACTTC. Amino acids: CASSSWVEGQGSLEQYF.

The chain couples TRBV28 to TRBJ2-3, with 7 bases fitting TRBD2. With V trimmed by 6 bases and J by 2 bases, 5 bases remained unmatched. The germline V gene encodes CDR1 MDHEN and CDR2 SYDVKM. This CDR3 contains 14 residues. The CDR3 is CASRGAGDTDTQYF. CDR3 nucleotides: TGTGCCAGCAGAGGGGCGGGGGACACAGATACGCAGTATTTT.

The chain has TRBV20-1 and TRBJ1-6; no clear D gene. The V gene's germline CDR1 is DFQATT and CDR2 SNEGSKA (reference sequence). Trimming took off 1 base at V and 10 bases at J, with 17 bases between the two ends. The CDR3 sequence is 15 residues long. The CDR3 here is CSARGGHPRGSPLHF. The DNA of the CDR3 is TGCAGTGCTAGAGGAGGGCACCCACGAGGGTCACCCCTCCACTTT.

CDR3 loop: CASSDRGRSNQPQHF. Written as DNA, the CDR3 is TGTGCCAGCAGTGACCGGGGTCGTAGCAATCAGCCCCAGCATTTT. The V gene is TRBV6-6, the J gene TRBJ1-5, with D unresolved. The V gene's germline CDR1 is MNHNY and CDR2 SVGAGI (reference sequence). The CDR3 totals 15 residues. V was cut by 5 bases and J by 0 bases, with 11 bases left in between.

This clonotype has only a few counts. This sequence joins TRBV5-1 and TRBJ2-1; TRBD1 matches 9 bases. Germline-derived CDR1 and CDR2 are SGHRS and YFSETQ. V lost 4 bases and J lost 8; bases outside the gene matches: 10. The CDR3 is made up of 15 amino acids. CDR3 region: CASSRSGTGTDEQFF. Here the CDR3 DNA reads TGCGCCAGCAGCCGTTCCGGGACAGGGACCGATGAGCAGTTCTTC.

The gene calls are TRBV11-2 and TRBJ2-2; D unresolved. Trimming stripped 0 bases from V and 3 bases from J, with 5 bases between. The length of the CDR3 is 14 residues. Germline V CDR1 and CDR2: SGHAT, FQNNGV. CDR3: CASSLERYTGELFF. The CDR3 DNA reads as TGTGCCAGCAGCTTAGAGCGGTACACCGGGGAGCTGTTTTTT.

This clonotype was seen only a few times. The CDR3 bases are TGTGCCAGCAGCCAAGATTTTCTCGGGACTAGCGGGGGATACAATGAGCAGTTCTTC. Protein product: CASSQDFLGTSGGYNEQFF. J is TRBJ2-1 and V is TRBV4-2; 14 nucleotides agree with TRBD2. J was trimmed by 4 bases and V by 0 bases; bases with no gene match: 8. The length of the CDR3 is 19 residues. The germline CDR1 and CDR2 sequences are LGHNA and YNFKEQ.

This chain joins TRBV9 and TRBJ2-5; D possibly corresponds to TRBD2 (5 bases). Trimming cost V 0 bases and J 1 base, with 10 bases left between them. The CDR3 runs to 15 residues. Germline-derived CDR1 and CDR2 are SGDLS and YYNGEE. The CDR3 coding sequence is TGTGCCAGCAGCGTAGGAGGACTCCTCCAAGAGACCCAGTACTTC. Its protein product is CASSVGGLLQETQYF.

The J gene is TRBJ2-3, the V gene TRBV28, with 10 bases aligning to TRBD2. Trimming at V came to 4 bases and at J to 4 bases, leaving 5 bases not matched to a gene. Germline values: CDR1 MDHEN, CDR2 SYDVKM. CDR3 size: 15 residues. DNA of the CDR3: TGTGCCAGCAGTTCCCTAGCGGGGGACGCAGATACGCAGTATTTT. Protein sequence: CASSSLAGDADTQYF.

The rearrangement links TRBV7-2 to TRBJ2-3; tentative D call: TRBD1 (8 bases). CDR1 is SGHTA, CDR2 FQGNSA, per germline. Trimming took off 5 bases at V and 4 bases at J, with 16 bases between the two ends. The CDR3 extends over 15 amino acids. The CDR3 sequence: CASSPWTGRADTQYF. CDR3 in DNA: TGTGCCAGCAGCCCATGGACAGGGAGGGCAGATACGCAGTATTTT.

V gene TRBV4-2 combines with J gene TRBJ2-4; no definite D call. Trimming stripped 1 base from V and 7 bases from J, with 17 bases between. Germline lookup yields CDR1 LGHNA and CDR2 YNFKEQ. CDR3 length: 16 residues. DNA of the CDR3: TGTGCCAGCAGCCAAGTTTGGGAAGTGGGTTCGAACATTCAGTACTTC. Translation gives CASSQVWEVGSNIQYF.

The gene calls are TRBV7-9 and TRBJ1-2; TRBD1 matches 9 bases. J lost 4 bases, V lost 5 bases, and 8 bases had no gene match. The germline gives CDR1 SEHNR, CDR2 FQNEAQ (reference sequence). The CDR3 has 15 residues. The CDR3 reads CASSHRDRAFYGYTF. For the CDR3, the DNA is TGTGCCAGCAGCCACCGGGACAGGGCCTTCTATGGCTACACCTTC.

This chain links TRBV12-3 or TRBV12-4 with TRBJ2-1; 9 bases map to TRBD2. This CDR3 spans 15 amino acids. V was pared by 3 bases and J by 6 bases, with 6 bases of the junction left unmatched. The DNA of the CDR3 is TGTGCCAGCAGTTTGAAGGGCGGGGGGGGCAATGAGCAGTTCTTC. Translation: CASSLKGGGGNEQFF.